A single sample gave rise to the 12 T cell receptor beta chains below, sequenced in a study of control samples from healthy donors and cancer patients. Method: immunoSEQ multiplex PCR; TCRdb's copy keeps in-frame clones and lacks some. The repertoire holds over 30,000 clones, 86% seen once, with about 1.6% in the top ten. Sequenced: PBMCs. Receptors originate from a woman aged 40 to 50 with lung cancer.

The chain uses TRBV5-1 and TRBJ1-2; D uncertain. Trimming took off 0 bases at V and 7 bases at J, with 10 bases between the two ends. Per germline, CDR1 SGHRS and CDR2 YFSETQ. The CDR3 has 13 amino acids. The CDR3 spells CASSLENGVGYTF. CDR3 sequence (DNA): TGCGCCAGCAGCTTGGAAAACGGAGTTGGCTACACCTTC.

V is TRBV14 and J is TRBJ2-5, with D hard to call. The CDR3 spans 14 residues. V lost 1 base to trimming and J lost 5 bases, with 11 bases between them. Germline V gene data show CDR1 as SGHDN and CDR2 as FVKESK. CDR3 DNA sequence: TGTGCCAGCAGCCAAGCCCGGGCGCGGGAGACCCAGTACTTC. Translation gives CASSQARARETQYF.

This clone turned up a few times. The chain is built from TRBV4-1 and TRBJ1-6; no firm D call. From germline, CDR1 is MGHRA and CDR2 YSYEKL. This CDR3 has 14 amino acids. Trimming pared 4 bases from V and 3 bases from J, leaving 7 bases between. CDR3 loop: CASSPTLYNSPLHF. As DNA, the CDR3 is TGCGCCAGCAGCCCTACCCTCTATAATTCACCCCTCCACTTT.

Here the CDR3 reads CASSLDSPGNTIYF. The DNA of the CDR3 is TGTGCCAGCAGCCTGGACAGCCCTGGAAACACCATATATTTT. The rearrangement joins TRBV13 to TRBJ1-3; possible D gene TRBD1, 6 bases. The ends were cut back, 5 bases at V and 2 bases at J, with 10 bases in the middle. Germline V gene data show CDR1 as PRHDT and CDR2 as FYEKMQ (reference sequence). The CDR3 length is 14 residues.

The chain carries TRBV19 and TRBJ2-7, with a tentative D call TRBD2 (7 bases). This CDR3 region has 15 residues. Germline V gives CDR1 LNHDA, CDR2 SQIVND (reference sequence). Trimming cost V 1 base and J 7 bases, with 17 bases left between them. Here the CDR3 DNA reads TGTGCCAGTAGTATAGGGGCGGGGGCCACCGGAGAGCAGTACTTC. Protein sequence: CASSIGAGATGEQYF.

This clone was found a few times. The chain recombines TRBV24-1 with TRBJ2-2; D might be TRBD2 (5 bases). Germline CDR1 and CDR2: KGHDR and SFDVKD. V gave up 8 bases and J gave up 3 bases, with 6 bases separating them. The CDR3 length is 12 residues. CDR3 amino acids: CATNGDTGELFF. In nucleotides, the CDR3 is TGTGCCACCAACGGGGACACCGGGGAGCTGTTTTTT.

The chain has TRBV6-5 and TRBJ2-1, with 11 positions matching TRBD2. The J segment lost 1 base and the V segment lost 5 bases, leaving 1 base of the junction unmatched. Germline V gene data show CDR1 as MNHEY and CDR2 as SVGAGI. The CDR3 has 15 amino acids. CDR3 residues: CASSTSGGSYNEQFF. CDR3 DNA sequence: TGTGCCAGCAGTACTAGCGGGGGTTCCTACAATGAGCAGTTCTTC.

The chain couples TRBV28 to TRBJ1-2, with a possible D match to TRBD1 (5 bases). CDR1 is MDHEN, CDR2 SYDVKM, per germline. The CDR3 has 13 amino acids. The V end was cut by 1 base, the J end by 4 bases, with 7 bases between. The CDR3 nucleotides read TGTGCCAGCAGTTTATACAGGAGCTATGGCTACACCTTC. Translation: CASSLYRSYGYTF.

The CDR3 is CSASEGLDTDTQYF. The CDR3 region has the DNA TGCAGTGCTAGTGAGGGACTAGACACAGATACGCAGTATTTT. The chain uses TRBV20-1 and TRBJ2-3, with 8 positions matching TRBD2. Per germline, CDR1 DFQATT and CDR2 SNEGSKA (reference sequence). There are 14 residues in the CDR3. J lost 2 bases, V lost 3 bases, and 4 bases had no gene match.

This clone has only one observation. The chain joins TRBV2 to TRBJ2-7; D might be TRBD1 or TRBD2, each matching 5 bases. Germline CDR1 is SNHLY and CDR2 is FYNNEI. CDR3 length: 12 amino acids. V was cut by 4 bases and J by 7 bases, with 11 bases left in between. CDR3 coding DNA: TGTGCCAGCAGTGGGTTGGGGGATGAGCAGTACTTC. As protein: CASSGLGDEQYF.

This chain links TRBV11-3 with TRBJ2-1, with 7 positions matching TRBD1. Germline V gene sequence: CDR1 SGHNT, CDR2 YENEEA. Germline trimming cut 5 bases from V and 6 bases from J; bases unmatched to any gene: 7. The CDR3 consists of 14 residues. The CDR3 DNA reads TGTGCCAGCAGCGTGAGACAGGGTACCAATGAGCAGTTCTTC. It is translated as CASSVRQGTNEQFF. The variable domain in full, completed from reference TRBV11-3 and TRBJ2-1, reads EAGVVQSPRYKIIEKKQPVAFWCNPISGHNTLYWYLQNLGQGPELLIRYENEEAVDDSQLPKDRFSAERLKGVDSTLKIQPAELGDSAVYLCASSVRQGTNEQFFGPGTRLTVL.

The CDR3 loop is CATRVSGTVAAGELFF. DNA for the CDR3: TGTGCCACCAGAGTCTCCGGGACGGTGGCGGCCGGGGAGCTGTTTTTT. The chain employs TRBV24-1 and TRBJ2-2; tentatively, D is TRBD1 or TRBD2 (5 bases each). The CDR3 is made up of 16 amino acids. Per germline, CDR1 KGHDR and CDR2 SFDVKD. The V end lost 7 bases, the J end lost 6 bases, and 20 bases lay between the germline ends.